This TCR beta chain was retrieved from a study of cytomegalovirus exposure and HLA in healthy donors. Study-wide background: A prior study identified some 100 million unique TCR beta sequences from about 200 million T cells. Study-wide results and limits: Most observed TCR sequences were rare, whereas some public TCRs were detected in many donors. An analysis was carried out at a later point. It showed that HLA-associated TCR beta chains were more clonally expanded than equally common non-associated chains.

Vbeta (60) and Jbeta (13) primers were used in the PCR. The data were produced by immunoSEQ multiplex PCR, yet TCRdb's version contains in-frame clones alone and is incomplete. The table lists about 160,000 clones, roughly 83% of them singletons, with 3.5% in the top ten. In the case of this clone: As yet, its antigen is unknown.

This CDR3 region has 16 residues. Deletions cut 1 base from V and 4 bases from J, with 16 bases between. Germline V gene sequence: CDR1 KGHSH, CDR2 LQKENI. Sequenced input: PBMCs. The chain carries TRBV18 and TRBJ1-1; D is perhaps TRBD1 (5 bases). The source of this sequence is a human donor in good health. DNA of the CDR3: TGTGCCAGCTCACCACGCACAGGAGATGGGGCCACTGAAGCTTTCTTT. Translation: CASSPRTGDGATEAFF.